This T cell receptor beta chain comes out of a study of blood T cell repertoires in COVID-19. In the case of this clone: One junction end does not reproduce the germline sequence, and a read error may be involved.

Assay: immunoSEQ multiplex PCR; the TCRdb copy retains only in-frame clones and omits some. The table shows roughly 150,000 clones, with just under 85% occurring only once. The source material was peripheral blood. The receptor was isolated from a woman of 80 years or more with COVID-19, enrolled during active disease.

Here the CDR3 reads CASSLGLAGTDTQYF. The CDR3, as DNA: TGCGCCAGCAGCTTGGGGCTAGCGGGGACAGACACGCAGTATTTT. The chain couples TRBV5-1 to TRBJ2-3; 9 bases map to TRBD2. The CDR3 has 15 residues. Looked up from germline, CDR1 is SGHRS and CDR2 is YFSETQ.